A selection of T cell receptor beta chains follows, all from one sample in a study of blood T cell repertoires in COVID-19. Profiled with immunoSEQ multiplex PCR; TCRdb holds only in-frame clones, not every one. Among approximately 70,000 clones listed, roughly 84% were seen once. Sequenced material: peripheral blood. The receptor source for this set is a woman aged 55-70 years with acute or convalescent COVID-19. Both conserved end residues are part of each CDR3. A D gene is named only where the DNA matches it firmly. Not all rows give a size; the values are once, few, many and, for expanded clones, a class.

clone_size j_call v_call d_call cdr3_aa cdr3_nt
NA TRBJ2-7 TRBV5-6 NA CASSFQVYEQYF TGTGCCAGCAGCTTTCAGGTCTACGAGCAGTACTTC
NA TRBJ2-6 TRBV24-1 NA CAPERGSGANVLTF TGTGCCCCGGAGAGGGGGTCTGGGGCCAACGTCCTGACTTTC
NA TRBJ1-6 TRBV7-3 TRBD1 CASSLRTGENSPLHF TGTGCCAGCAGCTTAAGGACAGGGGAAAATTCACCCCTCCACTTT
NA TRBJ1-2 TRBV18 NA CASSRTDYGYTF TGTGCCAGCTCTCGGACAGACTATGGCTACACCTTC
few TRBJ1-1 TRBV6-5 NA CASSNRARTEAFF TGTGCCAGCAGTAACAGGGCGAGGACTGAAGCTTTCTTT
once TRBJ1-4 TRBV19 NA CASSITEYNEKLFF TGTGCCAGTAGTATAACAGAGTATAATGAAAAACTGTTTTTT
NA TRBJ1-1 TRBV5-1 TRBD1 CASSLRQGRAEAFF TGCGCCAGCAGCTTGCGACAGGGTCGGGCTGAAGCTTTCTTT
NA TRBJ1-1 TRBV10-2 TRBD1 CASKTGMGHTEAFF TGCGCCAGCAAGACAGGGATGGGACACACTGAAGCTTTCTTT
NA TRBJ1-1 TRBV9 TRBD1 CASSQGQGAVNTEAFF TGTGCCAGCAGCCAAGGACAGGGGGCGGTGAACACTGAAGCTTTCTTT
NA TRBJ1-6 TRBV5-1 NA CASSLGHPNSPLHF TGCGCCAGCAGCTTGGGACACCCTAATTCACCCCTCCACTTT
NA TRBJ1-2 TRBV5-1 TRBD1 CASSLATQGEDGYTF TGCGCCAGCAGCTTGGCGACACAGGGGGAGGATGGCTACACCTTC
NA TRBJ1-4 TRBV18 NA CASSPDTGSNEKLFF TGTGCCAGCTCACCTGACACGGGGAGTAATGAAAAACTGTTTTTT
NA TRBJ2-1 TRBV10-3 TRBD1 CAISAGTGRDNEQFF TGTGCCATCAGCGCCGGGACAGGGAGGGACAATGAGCAGTTCTTC
once TRBJ2-5 TRBV7-2 TRBD2 CASSFNPVAGGRETQYF TGTGCCAGCAGCTTCAACCCAGTCGCGGGGGGGCGGGAGACCCAGTACTTC
once TRBJ2-2 TRBV18 NA CASSPSRVGGELFF TGTGCCAGCTCACCGTCCAGGGTTGGCGGGGAGCTGTTTTTT
NA TRBJ2-5 TRBV5-6 TRBD1 CASSLATGQGVPQETQYF TGTGCCAGCAGCTTGGCCACTGGACAGGGAGTGCCGCAAGAGACCCAGTACTTC
NA TRBJ1-2 TRBV6-4 NA CASRGPGSYGYTF TGTGCCAGCAGGGGTCCGGGGTCCTATGGCTACACCTTC
NA TRBJ2-7 TRBV9 TRBD1 CASTRGQTNYEQYF TGTGCCAGCACCCGGGGACAGACCAACTACGAGCAGTACTTC
NA TRBJ2-7 TRBV5-5 TRBD1 CASVLGAQGVGEQYF TGTGCCAGCGTCCTTGGGGCTCAGGGGGTTGGCGAGCAGTACTTC
NA TRBJ1-2 TRBV5-6 NA CASSLGRTYAF TGTGCCAGCAGCTTGGGGCGGACATACGCCTTC
NA TRBJ2-1 TRBV5-1 NA CASIPSVGTPAGNNEQFF TGCGCCAGCATCCCGAGTGTAGGGACACCGGCCGGGAACAATGAGCAGTTCTTC
once TRBJ1-1 TRBV6-4 NA CASSHTWGDTEAFF TGTGCCAGCAGTCATACGTGGGGGGACACTGAAGCTTTCTTT
NA TRBJ2-2 TRBV19 NA CASSIDQKRPTGELFF TGTGCCAGTAGTATAGATCAAAAGCGACCCACCGGGGAGCTGTTTTTT
NA TRBJ2-5 TRBV5-6 TRBD2 CASRSSGAQETQYF TGTGCCAGCCGGTCTAGCGGGGCCCAAGAGACCCAGTACTTC
NA TRBJ1-2 TRBV5-1 TRBD1 CASSLEGTGANYGYTF TGCGCCAGCAGCTTGGAGGGGACAGGGGCGAACTATGGCTACACCTTC
NA TRBJ1-3 TRBV10-3 NA CAISEQGRVSGNTIYF TGTGCCATCAGTGAACAGGGCAGGGTCTCTGGAAACACCATATATTTT
NA TRBJ1-2 TRBV9 TRBD1 CASTPRGQGAEGYTF TGTGCCAGCACCCCAAGGGGACAGGGGGCTGAAGGCTACACCTTC
NA TRBJ2-3 TRBV3-1/TRBV3-2 TRBD2 CASSQGGGPTDTQYF TGTGCCAGCAGCCAGGGCGGGGGGCCCACAGATACGCAGTATTTT
few TRBJ1-4 TRBV19 TRBD1 CASSISQGGGEKLFF TGTGCCAGTAGCATCTCACAGGGGGGTGGTGAAAAACTGTTTTTT
NA TRBJ2-3 TRBV15 TRBD1 CATSSRTGPAPDTQYF TGTGCCACCAGCAGCCGGACAGGGCCGGCGCCAGATACGCAGTATTTT
NA TRBJ2-3 TRBV24-1 TRBD1 CATSDRQGGSDTQYF TGTGCCACCAGTGATCGACAGGGTGGCTCAGATACGCAGTATTTT
NA TRBJ2-3 TRBV3-1/TRBV3-2 NA CASSQGGGANTQYF TGTGCCAGCAGCCAAGGAGGGGGGGCCAATACGCAGTATTTT
NA TRBJ1-1 TRBV9 NA CASSVGIQGNTEAFF TGTGCCAGCAGCGTAGGTATTCAGGGAAACACTGAAGCTTTCTTT
NA TRBJ2-3 TRBV11-2 TRBD2 CASSGRLAGRSDTQYF TGTGCCAGCAGCGGTCGACTAGCGGGGAGATCAGATACGCAGTATTTT
few TRBJ1-2 TRBV20-1 NA CSASRGEGVYGYTF TGCAGTGCTAGTCGGGGGGAAGGGGTCTATGGCTACACCTTC
NA TRBJ2-3 TRBV9 NA CASSANQGTQYF TGTGCCAGCAGCGCCAACCAGGGTACGCAGTATTTT
NA TRBJ1-5 TRBV24-1 NA CATSGRGDQPQHF TGTGCCACCAGTGGTAGGGGCGATCAGCCCCAGCATTTT
few TRBJ2-3 TRBV6-6 NA CASNRGVADTQYF TGTGCCAGCAATCGGGGAGTCGCAGATACGCAGTATTTT
NA TRBJ2-3 TRBV5-4 NA CASSSRAGSTDTQYF TGTGCCAGCAGCTCCCGGGCGGGGAGCACAGATACGCAGTATTTT
once TRBJ1-4 TRBV6-5 TRBD1 CASSYTGQDEKLFF TGTGCCAGCAGTTATACCGGACAGGATGAAAAACTGTTTTTT
NA TRBJ2-1 TRBV5-1 TRBD2 CASSLVLAGGQDEQFF TGCGCCAGCAGCTTGGTACTAGCGGGGGGGCAGGATGAGCAGTTCTTC
NA TRBJ2-7 TRBV11-1 TRBD2 CASSRLAGGLYEQYF TGTGCCAGCAGCCGTCTAGCGGGGGGACTATACGAGCAGTACTTC
NA TRBJ1-1 TRBV29-1 NA CSVLESTANTEAFF TGCAGCGTTCTGGAGTCGACAGCCAACACTGAAGCTTTCTTT
NA TRBJ1-3 TRBV7-6 NA CASSSAVSGSGNTIYF TGTGCCAGCAGCTCCGCTGTCTCAGGGTCTGGAAACACCATATATTTT
NA TRBJ1-5 TRBV5-1 NA CASSLSGDSNQPQHF TGCGCCAGCAGCTTGTCGGGGGATAGCAATCAGCCCCAGCATTTT
once TRBJ1-1 TRBV7-9 TRBD1 CASSRQGSNTEAFF TGTGCCAGCAGCCGACAGGGATCGAACACTGAAGCTTTCTTT
NA TRBJ1-5 TRBV5-5 NA CASSREPGNQPQHF TGTGCCAGCAGCCGGGAGCCGGGGAATCAGCCCCAGCATTTT
NA TRBJ2-7 TRBV5-8 NA CASAGNRVLSYEQYF TGTGCCAGCGCTGGCAACAGGGTCCTCTCCTACGAGCAGTACTTC
NA TRBJ1-5 TRBV19 TRBD1 CASIRDRGIGQPQHF TGTGCCAGTATTCGGGACAGGGGAATCGGTCAGCCCCAGCATTTT